These T cell receptor beta chains were read from a single sample in a study of T cell changes during pregnancy in multiple sclerosis. Sequencing used immunoSEQ multiplex PCR; TCRdb keeps in-frame clones, though not all of them. The sample has approximately 85,000 clones; approximately 90% are singletons. Material: peripheral blood, obtained in the first trimester of pregnancy. Receptors were obtained from a female donor with multiple sclerosis, enrolled in a pregnancy study. CDR3s include the opening cysteine and the closing phenylalanine or tryptophan. A D gene is named only where the DNA matches it firmly. Clone size is stated in some rows and not others, as once, few, many or a class when expanded.

CDR3: CASSLAGTTTGELFF
DNA: TGCGCCAGCAGCTTGGCCGGGACTACCACCGGGGAGCTGTTTTTT
size: .
D: TRBD2
J: TRBJ2-2
V: TRBV5-1

CDR3: CASRAAGTYEQYF
DNA: TGTGCCAGCCGAGCTGCGGGAACCTACGAGCAGTACTTC
size: .
D: .
J: TRBJ2-7
V: TRBV5-6

CDR3: CASSLLQGDSPLHF
DNA: TGTGCCAGCAGCTTATTACAGGGAGATTCACCCCTCCACTTT
size: many
D: .
J: TRBJ1-6
V: TRBV7-9

CDR3: CASSPPFFWREPAFF
DNA: TGTGCCAGCTCACCACCTTTTTTTTGGCGGGAGCCCGCGTTCTTC
size: .
D: TRBD2
J: TRBJ2-1
V: TRBV18

CDR3: CASSLGQGTTNEKLFF
DNA: TGTGCCAGCAGTCTGGGACAGGGAACAACTAATGAAAAACTGTTTTTT
size: .
D: TRBD1
J: TRBJ1-4
V: TRBV28

CDR3: CATSRGAEAGIPEAFF
DNA: TGTGCCACCAGCAGAGGGGCCGAGGCGGGGATCCCTGAAGCTTTCTTT
size: .
D: .
J: TRBJ1-1
V: TRBV15

CDR3: CASSTTSLHEQFF
DNA: TGTGCCAGCAGTACGACTAGCCTCCATGAGCAGTTCTTC
size: .
D: TRBD2
J: TRBJ2-1
V: TRBV28

CDR3: CSVGSRGSTDTQYF
DNA: TGCAGCGTTGGAAGTCGGGGAAGCACAGATACGCAGTATTTT
size: once
D: .
J: TRBJ2-3
V: TRBV29-1

CDR3: CASSGTGTYEKLFF
DNA: TGTGCCAGCAGCGGGACAGGGACGTATGAAAAACTGTTTTTT
size: .
D: TRBD1
J: TRBJ1-4
V: TRBV27

CDR3: CASSPQGRGGTDTQYF
DNA: TGTGCCAGCAGTCCCCAAGGGCGGGGGGGCACAGATACGCAGTATTTT
size: .
D: TRBD2
J: TRBJ2-3
V: TRBV27

CDR3: CASSPGTGALETQYF
DNA: TGTGCCAGCAGCCCCGGGACAGGGGCCTTAGAGACCCAGTACTTC
size: .
D: TRBD1
J: TRBJ2-5
V: TRBV7-9

CDR3: CASSPPTGLSSYEQYF
DNA: TGTGCCAGCTCACCACCCACAGGGCTGAGCTCCTACGAGCAGTACTTC
size: few
D: .
J: TRBJ2-7
V: TRBV18